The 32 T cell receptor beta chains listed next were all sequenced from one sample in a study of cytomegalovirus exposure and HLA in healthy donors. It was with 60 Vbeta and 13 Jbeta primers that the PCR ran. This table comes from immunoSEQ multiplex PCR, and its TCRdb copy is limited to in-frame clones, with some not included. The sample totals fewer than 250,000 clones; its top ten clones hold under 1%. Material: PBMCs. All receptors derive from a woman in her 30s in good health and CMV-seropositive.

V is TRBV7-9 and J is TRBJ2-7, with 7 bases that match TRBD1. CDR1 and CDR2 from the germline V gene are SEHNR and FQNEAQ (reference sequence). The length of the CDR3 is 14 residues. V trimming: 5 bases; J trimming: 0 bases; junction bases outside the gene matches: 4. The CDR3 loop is CASSKDRSSYEQYF. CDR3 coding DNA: TGTGCCAGCAGCAAGGACAGGAGCTCCTACGAGCAGTACTTC.

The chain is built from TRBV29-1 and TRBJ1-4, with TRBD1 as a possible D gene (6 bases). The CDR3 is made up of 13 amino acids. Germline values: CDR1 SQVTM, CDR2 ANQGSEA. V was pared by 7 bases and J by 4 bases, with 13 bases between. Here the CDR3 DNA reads TGCAGCGCCAAACAGGGTAGTAATGAAAAACTGTTTTTT. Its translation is CSAKQGSNEKLFF.

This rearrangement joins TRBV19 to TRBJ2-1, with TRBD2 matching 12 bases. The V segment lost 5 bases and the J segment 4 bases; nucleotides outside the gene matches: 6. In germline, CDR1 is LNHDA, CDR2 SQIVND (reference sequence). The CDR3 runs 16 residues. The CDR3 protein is CASSVRLAGVYNEQFF. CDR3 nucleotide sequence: TGTGCCAGTAGTGTCCGACTAGCGGGAGTGTACAATGAGCAGTTCTTC.

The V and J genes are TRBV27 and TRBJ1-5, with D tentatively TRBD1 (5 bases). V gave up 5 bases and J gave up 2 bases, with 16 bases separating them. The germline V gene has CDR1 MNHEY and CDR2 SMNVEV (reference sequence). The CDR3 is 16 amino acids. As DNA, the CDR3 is TGTGCCAGCAGTCTTTTTCCCCCACAGGGCAATCAGCCCCAGCATTTT. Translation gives CASSLFPPQGNQPQHF.

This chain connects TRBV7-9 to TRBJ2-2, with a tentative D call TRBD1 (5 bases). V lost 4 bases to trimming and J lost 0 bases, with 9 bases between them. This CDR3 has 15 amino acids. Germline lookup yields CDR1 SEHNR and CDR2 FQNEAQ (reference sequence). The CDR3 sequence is CASSSTGPNTGELFF. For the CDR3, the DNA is TGTGCCAGCAGCTCAACAGGCCCGAACACCGGGGAGCTGTTTTTT.

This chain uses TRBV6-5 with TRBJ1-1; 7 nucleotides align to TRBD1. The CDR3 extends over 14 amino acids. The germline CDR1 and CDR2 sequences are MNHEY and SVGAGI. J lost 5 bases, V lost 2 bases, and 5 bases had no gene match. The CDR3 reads CASSYEGARTEAFF. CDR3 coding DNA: TGTGCCAGCAGTTACGAGGGGGCTAGGACTGAAGCTTTCTTT.

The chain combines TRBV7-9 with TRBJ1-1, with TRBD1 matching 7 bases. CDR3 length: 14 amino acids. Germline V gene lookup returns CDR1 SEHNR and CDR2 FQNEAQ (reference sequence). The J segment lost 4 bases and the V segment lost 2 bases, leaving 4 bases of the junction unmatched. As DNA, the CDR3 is TGTGCCAGCAGCTTAACAGGGGAAGTCACTGAAGCTTTCTTT. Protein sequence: CASSLTGEVTEAFF.

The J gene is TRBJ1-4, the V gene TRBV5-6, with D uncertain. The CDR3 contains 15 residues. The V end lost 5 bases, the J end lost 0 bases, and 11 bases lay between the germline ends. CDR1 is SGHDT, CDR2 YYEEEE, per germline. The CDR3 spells CASRAGVATNEKLFF. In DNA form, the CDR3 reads TGTGCCAGCAGGGCGGGCGTGGCAACTAATGAAAAACTGTTTTTT.

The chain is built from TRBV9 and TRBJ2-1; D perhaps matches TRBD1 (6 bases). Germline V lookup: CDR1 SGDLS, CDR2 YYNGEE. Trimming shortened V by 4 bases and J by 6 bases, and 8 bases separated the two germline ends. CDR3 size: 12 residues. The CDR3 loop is CASSLDSNEQFF. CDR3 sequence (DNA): TGTGCCAGCAGCCTGGACAGCAATGAGCAGTTCTTC.

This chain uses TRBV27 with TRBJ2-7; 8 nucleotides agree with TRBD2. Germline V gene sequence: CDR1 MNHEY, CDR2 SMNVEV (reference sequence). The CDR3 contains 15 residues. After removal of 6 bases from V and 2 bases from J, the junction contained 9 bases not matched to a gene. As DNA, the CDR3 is TGTGCCAGCAGCCCTAGCGGGCCTAATCCCTACGAGCAGTACTTC. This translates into CASSPSGPNPYEQYF.

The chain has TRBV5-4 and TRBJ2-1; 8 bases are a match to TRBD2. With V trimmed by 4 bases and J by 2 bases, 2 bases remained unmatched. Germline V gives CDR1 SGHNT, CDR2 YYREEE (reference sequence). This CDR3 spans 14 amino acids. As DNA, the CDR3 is TGTGCCAGCAGCGTACTAGCGGCCTACAATGAGCAGTTCTTC. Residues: CASSVLAAYNEQFF. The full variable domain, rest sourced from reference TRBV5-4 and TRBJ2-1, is ETGVTQSPTHLIKTRGQQVTLRCSSQSGHNTVSWYQQALGQGPQFIFQYYREEENGRGNFPPRFSGLQFPNYSSELNVNALELDDSALYLCASSVLAAYNEQFFGPGTRLTVL.

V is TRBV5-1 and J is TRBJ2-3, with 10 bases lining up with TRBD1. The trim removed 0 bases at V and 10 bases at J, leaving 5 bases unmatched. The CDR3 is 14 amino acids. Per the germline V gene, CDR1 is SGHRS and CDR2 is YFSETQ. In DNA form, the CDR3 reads TGCGCCAGCAGCTTGGGACAGGGGGCAGAGTCGCAGTATTTT. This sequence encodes CASSLGQGAESQYF.

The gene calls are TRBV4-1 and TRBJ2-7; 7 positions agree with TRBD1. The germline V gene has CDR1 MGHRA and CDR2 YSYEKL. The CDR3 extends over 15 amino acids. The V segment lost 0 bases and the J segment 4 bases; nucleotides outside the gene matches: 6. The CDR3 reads CASSQEGRGRYEQYF. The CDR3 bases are TGCGCCAGCAGCCAAGAGGGCAGGGGGAGATACGAGCAGTACTTC.

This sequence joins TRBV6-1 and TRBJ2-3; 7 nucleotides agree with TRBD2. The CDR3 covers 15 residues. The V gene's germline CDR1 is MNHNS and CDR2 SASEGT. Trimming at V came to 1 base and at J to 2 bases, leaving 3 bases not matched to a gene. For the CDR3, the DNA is TGTGCCAGCAGTGAAGGGGGAGGGGCCACAGATACGCAGTATTTT. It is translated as CASSEGGGATDTQYF.

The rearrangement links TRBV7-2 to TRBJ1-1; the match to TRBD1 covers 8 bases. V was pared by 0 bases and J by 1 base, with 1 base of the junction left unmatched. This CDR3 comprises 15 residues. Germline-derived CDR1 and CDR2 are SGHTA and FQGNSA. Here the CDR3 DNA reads TGTGCCAGCAGCTTAGCTGGGACAGGGAACACTGAAGCTTTCTTT. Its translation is CASSLAGTGNTEAFF.

Here the CDR3 reads CASSFFDRRTEETQYF. The CDR3 DNA reads as TGTGCCAGCAGCTTCTTCGACAGGCGAACTGAAGAGACCCAGTACTTC. V gene TRBV5-6 combines with J gene TRBJ2-5, with D perhaps TRBD1 (6 bases). The CDR3 is made up of 16 amino acids. Germline CDR1 and CDR2: SGHDT and YYEEEE. V dropped 2 bases and J dropped 3 bases, with 17 bases sitting between them.

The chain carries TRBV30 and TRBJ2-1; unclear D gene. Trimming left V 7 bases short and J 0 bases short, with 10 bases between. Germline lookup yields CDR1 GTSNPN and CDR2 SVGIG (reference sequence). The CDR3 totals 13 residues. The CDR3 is CASSRSSYNEQFF. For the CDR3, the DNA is TGTGCCTCCTCCCGGAGCTCCTACAATGAGCAGTTCTTC.

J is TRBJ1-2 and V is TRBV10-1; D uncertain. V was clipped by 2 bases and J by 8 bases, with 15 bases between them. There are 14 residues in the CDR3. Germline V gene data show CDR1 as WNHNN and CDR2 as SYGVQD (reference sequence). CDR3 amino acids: CASSEGSGVRGYTF. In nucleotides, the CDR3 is TGCGCCAGCAGTGAGGGTTCCGGGGTTCGCGGCTACACCTTC.

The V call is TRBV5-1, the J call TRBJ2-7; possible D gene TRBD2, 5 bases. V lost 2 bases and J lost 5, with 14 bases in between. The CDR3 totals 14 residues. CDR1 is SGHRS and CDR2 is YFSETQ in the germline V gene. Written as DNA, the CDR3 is TGCGCCAGCAGCTTCGGGGAAACGGTTGACGAGCAGTACTTC. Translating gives CASSFGETVDEQYF.

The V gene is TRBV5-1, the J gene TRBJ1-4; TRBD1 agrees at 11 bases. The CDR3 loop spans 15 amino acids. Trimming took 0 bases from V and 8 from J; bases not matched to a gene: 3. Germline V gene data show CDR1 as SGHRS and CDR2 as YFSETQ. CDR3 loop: CASSLVGTGGEKLFF. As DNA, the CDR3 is TGCGCCAGCAGCTTGGTTGGGACAGGGGGGGAAAAACTGTTTTTT.

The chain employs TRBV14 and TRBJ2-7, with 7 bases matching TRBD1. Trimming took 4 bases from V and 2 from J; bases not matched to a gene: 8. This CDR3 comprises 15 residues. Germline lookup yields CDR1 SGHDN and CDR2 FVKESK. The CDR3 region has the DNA TGTGCCAGCAGCCGTTTGGGGACAGAAGCCTACGAGCAGTACTTC. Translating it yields CASSRLGTEAYEQYF.

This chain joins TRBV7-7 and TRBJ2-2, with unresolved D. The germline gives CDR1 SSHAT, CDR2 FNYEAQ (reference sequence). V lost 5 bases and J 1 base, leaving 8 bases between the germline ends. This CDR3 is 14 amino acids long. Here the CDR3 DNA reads TGTGCCAGCAGCCCTTTATTGAACACCGGGGAGCTGTTTTTT. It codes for CASSPLLNTGELFF.

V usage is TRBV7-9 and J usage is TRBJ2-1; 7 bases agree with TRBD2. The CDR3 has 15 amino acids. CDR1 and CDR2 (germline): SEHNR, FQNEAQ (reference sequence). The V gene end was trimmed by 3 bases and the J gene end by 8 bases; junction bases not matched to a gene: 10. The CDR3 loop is CASSFLRDYGHEQFF. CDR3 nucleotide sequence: TGTGCCAGCAGCTTCCTCCGGGACTACGGGCATGAGCAGTTCTTC.

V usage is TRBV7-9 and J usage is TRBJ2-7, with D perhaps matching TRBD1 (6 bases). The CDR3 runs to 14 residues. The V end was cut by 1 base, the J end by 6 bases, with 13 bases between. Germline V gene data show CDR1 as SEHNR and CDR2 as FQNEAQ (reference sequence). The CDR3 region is CASSLVRDTGEQYF. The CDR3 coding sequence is TGTGCCAGCAGCTTAGTCCGGGACACAGGCGAGCAGTACTTC.

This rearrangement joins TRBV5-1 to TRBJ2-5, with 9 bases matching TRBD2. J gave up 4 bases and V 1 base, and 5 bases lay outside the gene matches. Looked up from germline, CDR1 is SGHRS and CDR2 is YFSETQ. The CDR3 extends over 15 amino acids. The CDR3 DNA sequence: TGCGCCAGCAGCTTGAGCGTAGCGGGAGCAGAGACCCAGTACTTC. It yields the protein CASSLSVAGAETQYF.

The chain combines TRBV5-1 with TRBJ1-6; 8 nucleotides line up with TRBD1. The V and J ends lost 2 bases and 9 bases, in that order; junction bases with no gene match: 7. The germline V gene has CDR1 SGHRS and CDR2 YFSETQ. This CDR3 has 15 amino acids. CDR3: CASSFGQGFASPLHF. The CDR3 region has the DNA TGCGCCAGCAGCTTTGGACAGGGTTTCGCTTCACCCCTCCACTTT. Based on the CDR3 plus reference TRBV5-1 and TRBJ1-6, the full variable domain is KAGVTQTPRYLIKTRGQQVTLSCSPISGHRSVSWYQQTPGQGLQFLFEYFSETQRNKGNFPGRFSGRQFSNSRSEMNVSTLELGDSALYLCASSFGQGFASPLHFGNGTRLTVT.

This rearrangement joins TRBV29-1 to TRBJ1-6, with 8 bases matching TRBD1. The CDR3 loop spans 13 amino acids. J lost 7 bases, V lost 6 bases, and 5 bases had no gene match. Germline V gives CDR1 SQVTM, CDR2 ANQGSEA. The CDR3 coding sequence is TGCAGCGTAGGGACAGGCGGAAATTCACCCCTCCACTTT. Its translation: CSVGTGGNSPLHF.

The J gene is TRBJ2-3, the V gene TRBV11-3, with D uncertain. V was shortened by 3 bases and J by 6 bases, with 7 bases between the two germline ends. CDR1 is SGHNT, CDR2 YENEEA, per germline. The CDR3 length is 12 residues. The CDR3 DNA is TGTGCCAGCAGCTTCGCCCGGGATACGCAGTATTTT. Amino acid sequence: CASSFARDTQYF.

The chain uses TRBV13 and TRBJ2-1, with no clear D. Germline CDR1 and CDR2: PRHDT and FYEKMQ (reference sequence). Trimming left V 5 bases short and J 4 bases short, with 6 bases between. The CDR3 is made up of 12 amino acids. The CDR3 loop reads CASSLRYNEQFF. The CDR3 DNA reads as TGTGCCAGCAGCCTCAGGTACAATGAGCAGTTCTTC.

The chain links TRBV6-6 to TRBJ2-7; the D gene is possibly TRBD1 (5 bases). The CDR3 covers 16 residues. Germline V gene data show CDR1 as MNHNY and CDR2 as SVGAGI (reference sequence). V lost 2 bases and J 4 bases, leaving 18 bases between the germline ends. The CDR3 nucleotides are TGTGCCAGCAGTTACCCCAATCAGGGTCTCGGGTACGAGCAGTACTTC. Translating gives CASSYPNQGLGYEQYF.

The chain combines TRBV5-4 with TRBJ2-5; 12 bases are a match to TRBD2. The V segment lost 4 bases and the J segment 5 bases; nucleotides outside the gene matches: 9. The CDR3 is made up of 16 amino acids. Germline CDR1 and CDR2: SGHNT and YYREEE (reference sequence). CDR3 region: CASSRTSGTGGETQYF. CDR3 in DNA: TGTGCCAGCAGCCGGACTAGCGGGACCGGGGGTGAGACCCAGTACTTC. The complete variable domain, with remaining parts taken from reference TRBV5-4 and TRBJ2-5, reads ETGVTQSPTHLIKTRGQQVTLRCSSQSGHNTVSWYQQALGQGPQFIFQYYREEENGRGNFPPRFSGLQFPNYSSELNVNALELDDSALYLCASSRTSGTGGETQYFGPGTRLLVL.

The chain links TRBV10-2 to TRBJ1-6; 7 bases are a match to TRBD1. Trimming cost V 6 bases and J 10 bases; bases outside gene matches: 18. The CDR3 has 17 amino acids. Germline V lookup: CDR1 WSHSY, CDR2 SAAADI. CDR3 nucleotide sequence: TGCGCCAGCAGACGTGACAGGGTCGGGACTCTGGACTCACCCCTCCACTTT. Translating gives CASRRDRVGTLDSPLHF.